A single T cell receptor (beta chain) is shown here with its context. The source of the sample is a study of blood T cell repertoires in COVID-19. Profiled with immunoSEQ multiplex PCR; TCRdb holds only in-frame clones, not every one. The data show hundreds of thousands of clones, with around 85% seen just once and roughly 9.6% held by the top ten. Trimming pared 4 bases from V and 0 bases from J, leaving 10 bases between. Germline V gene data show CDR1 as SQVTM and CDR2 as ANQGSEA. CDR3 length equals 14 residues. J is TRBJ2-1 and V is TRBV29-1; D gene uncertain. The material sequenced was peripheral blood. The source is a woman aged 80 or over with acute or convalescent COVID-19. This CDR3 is CSVVVQPSYNEQFF. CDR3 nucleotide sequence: TGCAGCGTTGTAGTACAGCCCTCCTACAATGAGCAGTTCTTC.